One sample yielded the 32 T cell receptor beta chains listed below, sequenced in a study of OX40 agonist ivuxolimab in advanced cancers. Clones were read by immunoSEQ multiplex PCR, and TCRdb kept only the in-frame ones, dropping some. Found here are approximately 23,000 clones, 75% to 90% of them singletons; the top ten hold approximately 25%. The material was CD4+ or CD8+ T cells sorted from blood, obtained in a trial of the OX40 agonist ivuxolimab. The receptors here all came from an adult with an advanced solid tumor such as melanoma, head and neck, liver or kidney cancer.

The rearrangement uses TRBV7-9 and TRBJ2-7; D is ambiguous. Trimming removed 2 bases at V and 6 bases at J, with 8 bases between. CDR3 length: 12 amino acids. Germline V gene data show CDR1 as SEHNR and CDR2 as FQNEAQ (reference sequence). CDR3 sequence: CASSLLGSEQYF. In DNA form, the CDR3 reads TGTGCCAGCAGCTTATTGGGGTCCGAGCAGTACTTC.

This clone came up a few times. V and J are TRBV27 and TRBJ1-5; 8 bases line up with TRBD1. Trimming took 4 bases from V and 4 from J; bases not matched to a gene: 3. The CDR3 covers 14 residues. Looked up from germline, CDR1 is MNHEY and CDR2 is SMNVEV (reference sequence). The CDR3 loop reads CASSSTGVNQPQHF. The CDR3 nucleotides are TGTGCCAGCAGTTCGACAGGGGTTAATCAGCCCCAGCATTTT.

The V call is TRBV28, the J call TRBJ2-1; the match to TRBD2 covers 7 bases. Germline CDR1 is MDHEN and CDR2 is SYDVKM. V shed 8 bases and J 6 bases; nucleotides not matched to a gene: 10. This CDR3 comprises 14 residues. CDR3 amino acids: CASSVQREINEQFF. CDR3 in DNA: TGTGCCAGCTCAGTTCAGCGGGAAATCAATGAGCAGTTCTTC.

This clone was counted a single time. The CDR3 bases are TGTGCCAGCAGCTTAGTGGGGACAGGGTTAGCCAAAAACATTCAGTACTTC. As protein: CASSLVGTGLAKNIQYF. V and J are TRBV7-6 and TRBJ2-4; 9 bases line up with TRBD1. The CDR3 covers 17 residues. V shed 1 base, J shed 0 bases, and the junction held 4 bases outside the gene matches. In germline, CDR1 is SGHVS, CDR2 FNYEAQ.

The genes are TRBV7-8 and TRBJ2-5; unclear D gene. This CDR3 is 15 amino acids long. Germline values: CDR1 SGHVS, CDR2 FQNEAQ. V was trimmed by 3 bases and J by 3 bases, leaving 14 bases between them. The CDR3 loop is CASSFPILGKETQYF. CDR3 bases: TGTGCCAGCAGCTTCCCTATACTTGGGAAAGAGACCCAGTACTTC. The full variable domain, rest sourced from reference TRBV7-8 and TRBJ2-5, is GAGVSQSPRYKVAKRGQDVALRCDPISGHVSLFWYQQALGQGPEFLTYFQNEAQLDKSGLPSDRFFAERPEGSVSTLKIQRTQQEDSAVYLCASSFPILGKETQYFGPGTRLLVL.

The gene calls are TRBV6-5 and TRBJ1-1; the D is unclear. The CDR3 length is 10 residues. In germline, CDR1 is MNHEY, CDR2 SVGAGI. V was clipped by 6 bases and J by 6 bases, with 5 bases between them. CDR3 DNA: TGTGCCAGCAGCTCATCTGAAGCTTTCTTT. Amino acid sequence: CASSSSEAFF.

The chain carries TRBV5-1 and TRBJ2-1; TRBD2 agrees at 16 bases. This CDR3 is built from 18 residues. The V and J ends lost 4 bases and 2 bases, in that order; junction bases with no gene match: 6. Germline CDR1 is SGHRS and CDR2 is YFSETQ. For the CDR3, the DNA is TGCGCCAGCAGCCTGGGACTAGCGGGAGGGCCGCCCTACAATGAGCAGTTCTTC. Protein: CASSLGLAGGPPYNEQFF.

The rearrangement joins TRBV28 to TRBJ2-3; D is ambiguous. Trimming stripped 3 bases from V and 6 bases from J, with 4 bases between. The CDR3 length is 11 residues. Germline loops: CDR1 MDHEN, CDR2 SYDVKM. CDR3 nucleotides: TGTGCCAGCAGTTTTTCGGATACGCAGTATTTT. This translates into CASSFSDTQYF.

The chain uses TRBV15 and TRBJ2-2; TRBD2 agrees at 7 bases. From germline, CDR1 is LNHNV and CDR2 YYDKDF (reference sequence). V lost 5 bases, J lost 6 bases, and 15 bases stayed unmatched. The CDR3 sequence is 17 residues long. The CDR3 sequence is CATSGWRESGIAGELFF. The CDR3 coding sequence is TGTGCCACCAGCGGGTGGAGGGAGAGCGGGATAGCCGGGGAGCTGTTTTTT.

CDR3 in DNA: TGTGCCAGCAGCTTAGAGGGCGGGAGGGCCGAGCAGTACTTC. The encoded protein is CASSLEGGRAEQYF. The chain recombines TRBV11-1 with TRBJ2-7; 9 positions match TRBD2. Trimming cost V 1 base and J 6 bases; bases outside gene matches: 4. The CDR3 has 14 residues. Germline lookup yields CDR1 SGHAT and CDR2 FQDESV (reference sequence).

CDR3 bases: TGTGCCAGTAGTAGTACACAGGGAAATACGCAGTATTTT. It specifies CASSSTQGNTQYF. The chain links TRBV19 to TRBJ2-3; tentative D call: TRBD1 (6 bases). Germline V CDR1 and CDR2: LNHDA, SQIVND (reference sequence). Trimming took 4 bases from V and 7 from J, leaving 12 bases between them. The CDR3 has 13 residues.

This chain links TRBV6-5 with TRBJ2-7; 8 bases are a match to TRBD1. There are 13 residues in the CDR3. Germline V CDR1 and CDR2: MNHEY, SVGAGI. V trimming: 2 bases; J trimming: 6 bases; junction bases outside the gene matches: 3. The CDR3 loop is CASSYDRGGEQYF. The CDR3 nucleotides read TGTGCCAGCAGTTACGACAGGGGAGGCGAGCAGTACTTC.

This chain uses TRBV6-5 with TRBJ1-1, with D unclear. The germline CDR1 and CDR2 sequences are MNHEY and SVGAGI. The CDR3 is made up of 13 amino acids. V was pared by 2 bases and J by 1 base, with 5 bases between. The CDR3 loop is CASSYGKNTEAFF. CDR3 nucleotide sequence: TGTGCCAGCAGTTACGGGAAGAACACTGAAGCTTTCTTT.

This clone was found once. The rearrangement uses TRBV11-3 and TRBJ2-5; a weak D match, TRBD1 (5 bases). Per germline, CDR1 SGHNT and CDR2 YENEEA. Trimming pared 5 bases from V and 2 bases from J, leaving 12 bases between. CDR3 length equals 14 residues. This CDR3 reads CASSTGQEQETQYF. CDR3 DNA: TGTGCCAGCAGCACAGGACAAGAACAAGAGACCCAGTACTTC.

About this clone: Since a far larger clone is one base different, this is likely a read error. Here the CDR3 reads CASSRSGRGSGYEQYF. Here the CDR3 DNA reads TGTGCCAGCAGCCGTAGCGGGAGGGGGTCGGGGTACGAGCAGTACTTC. This chain uses TRBV7-7 with TRBJ2-5, with 11 bases matching TRBD2. The DNA end favors TRBJ2-7, so the J call may be wrong. Germline V CDR1 and CDR2: SSHAT, FNYEAQ (reference sequence). CDR3 length: 16 amino acids.

This chain connects TRBV28 to TRBJ1-2, with TRBD1 identical over 9 bases. There are 14 residues in the CDR3. The germline gives CDR1 MDHEN, CDR2 SYDVKM. V trimming: 6 bases; J trimming: 7 bases; junction bases outside the gene matches: 9. CDR3 residues: CASSYITGGGGYTF. The CDR3 DNA reads as TGTGCCAGCAGCTATATTACAGGGGGCGGTGGCTACACCTTC.

The V and J genes are TRBV7-2 and TRBJ2-1; D unresolved. The CDR3 loop spans 15 amino acids. The V end lost 1 base, the J end lost 2 bases, and 9 bases lay between the germline ends. Looked up from germline, CDR1 is SGHTA and CDR2 is FQGNSA. The CDR3 DNA reads as TGTGCCAGCAGCTTAGAGTACGGACCCTACAATGAGCAGTTCTTC. Translation: CASSLEYGPYNEQFF.

This clone was seen a single time. The J gene is TRBJ2-1, the V gene TRBV27; the D gene is possibly TRBD1 (6 bases). This CDR3 contains 15 residues. Germline V gene lookup returns CDR1 MNHEY and CDR2 SMNVEV (reference sequence). The germline V and J ends were trimmed by 8 bases and 6 bases, with 20 bases remaining between them. CDR3 sequence (DNA): TGTGCCAGCGGCTCACAGGGTATTTATCTCAATGAGCAGTTCTTC. Its translation: CASGSQGIYLNEQFF.

The J gene is TRBJ2-2, the V gene TRBV4-1; D is ambiguous. V was cut by 6 bases and J by 0 bases, with 2 bases left in between. Germline V gene sequence: CDR1 MGHRA, CDR2 YSYEKL. The CDR3 is 12 residues long. The DNA of the CDR3 is TGCGCCAGCAGAGCGAACACCGGGGAGCTGTTTTTT. Its protein is CASRANTGELFF.

The chain is built from TRBV6-5 and TRBJ2-2; perhaps TRBD1 as D (5 bases). CDR1 and CDR2 (germline): MNHEY, SVGAGI. Trimming stripped 0 bases from V and 6 bases from J, with 5 bases between. The CDR3 extends over 13 amino acids. This CDR3 reads CASSYSRAGELFF. CDR3 nucleotides: TGTGCCAGCAGTTACTCCAGGGCCGGGGAGCTGTTTTTT.

In regard to this clone: Additional DNA sequences in this sample encode the identical CDR3. The chain has TRBV27 and TRBJ1-1; no clear D gene. Trimming took 3 bases from V and 1 from J, leaving 6 bases between them. This CDR3 has 13 amino acids. The V gene's germline CDR1 is MNHEY and CDR2 SMNVEV (reference sequence). CDR3 sequence (DNA): TGTGCCAGCAGTTTGAGGGAGAACACTGAAGCTTTCTTT. Protein product: CASSLRENTEAFF.

The genes are TRBV30 and TRBJ1-1; D is perhaps TRBD1 (6 bases). This CDR3 is 13 amino acids long. V dropped 7 bases and J dropped 7 bases, with 19 bases sitting between them. Germline CDR1 reads GTSNPN; CDR2 reads SVGIG (reference sequence). CDR3: CASHPQGFIEAFF. The CDR3 DNA is TGTGCCTCCCACCCCCAGGGGTTCATTGAAGCTTTCTTT.

The chain joins TRBV5-4 to TRBJ1-2; possible D gene TRBD1, 6 bases. Trimming left V 4 bases short and J 4 bases short, with 17 bases between. Germline assignment: CDR1 SGHNT and CDR2 YYREEE (reference sequence). The CDR3 contains 15 residues. The CDR3 bases are TGTGCCAGCAGCGCAGGGGCAGGGGCGGGCTATGGCTACACCTTC. Translating it yields CASSAGAGAGYGYTF. Supplemented by reference TRBV5-4 and TRBJ1-2, the full variable domain reads ETGVTQSPTHLIKTRGQQVTLRCSSQSGHNTVSWYQQALGQGPQFIFQYYREEENGRGNFPPRFSGLQFPNYSSELNVNALELDDSALYLCASSAGAGAGYGYTFGSGTRLTVV.

This clone was counted a single time. The chain couples TRBV14 to TRBJ1-2, with D perhaps matching TRBD1 (5 bases). This CDR3 has 16 amino acids. V was cut by 2 bases and J by 8 bases, with 21 bases left in between. The V gene's germline CDR1 is SGHDN and CDR2 FVKESK. CDR3 residues: CASSQPRGGPLGGYTF. In DNA form, the CDR3 reads TGTGCCAGCAGCCAACCAAGGGGAGGACCGCTGGGAGGCTACACCTTC.

This chain links TRBV2 with TRBJ1-4; no reliable D call. The CDR3 has 15 amino acids. Germline assignment: CDR1 SNHLY and CDR2 FYNNEI. V was cut by 6 bases and J by 5 bases, with 16 bases left in between. The CDR3 sequence: CASSPPRQGNEKLFF. CDR3 bases: TGTGCCAGCAGCCCGCCCCGACAAGGAAATGAAAAACTGTTTTTT.

The rearrangement uses TRBV7-9 and TRBJ2-7; no definite D call. CDR1 is SEHNR, CDR2 FQNEAQ, per germline (reference sequence). This CDR3 comprises 12 residues. With 5 bases removed from V and 3 bases from J, the gap between germline ends came to 8 bases. CDR3 in DNA: TGTGCCAGCAGCGAGAACAACTACGAGCAGTACTTC. Its translation: CASSENNYEQYF.

The chain couples TRBV10-3 to TRBJ2-3; TRBD2 is a possible D gene (5 bases). Trimming cost V 2 bases and J 0 bases, with 6 bases left between them. From germline, CDR1 is ENHRY and CDR2 SYGVKD. The CDR3 covers 14 residues. In DNA, the CDR3 is TGTGCCATCAGTGAGGGCGGGAGCACAGATACGCAGTATTTT. Residues: CAISEGGSTDTQYF.

Only one count was recorded for this clone. The gene calls are TRBV30 and TRBJ2-1; TRBD1 matches 11 bases. CDR3 length: 14 residues. Germline V lookup: CDR1 GTSNPN, CDR2 SVGIG (reference sequence). Trimming at V came to 4 bases and at J to 5 bases, leaving 4 bases not matched to a gene. CDR3 sequence reads: CAWTAGQGDNEQFF. The CDR3, as DNA: TGTGCCTGGACAGCGGGACAGGGGGACAATGAGCAGTTCTTC.

The rearrangement uses TRBV7-3 and TRBJ2-2; D is ambiguous. The CDR3 has 15 amino acids. Trimming pared 5 bases from V and 0 bases from J, leaving 10 bases between. CDR1 is SGHTA, CDR2 FQGTGA, per germline. The CDR3 nucleotides read TGTGCCAGCAGCGCCTCACCCTCGAACACCGGGGAGCTGTTTTTT. Protein: CASSASPSNTGELFF.

The chain employs TRBV9 and TRBJ1-2; the D is unclear. Deletions cut 3 bases from V and 4 bases from J, with 7 bases between. CDR1 is SGDLS and CDR2 is YYNGEE in the germline V gene. The CDR3 has 12 residues. DNA for the CDR3: TGTGCCAGCAGCGCTGGTACCTATGGCTACACCTTC. Its protein is CASSAGTYGYTF.

The J gene is TRBJ1-2, the V gene TRBV27, with D maybe TRBD1 (5 bases). V gave up 2 bases and J gave up 5 bases, with 24 bases separating them. The germline CDR1 and CDR2 sequences are MNHEY and SMNVEV (reference sequence). CDR3 length: 18 amino acids. CDR3 DNA sequence: TGTGCCAGCAGTTTAAGACCGGAGGGACCGCGTATGTCTTATGGCTACACCTTC. Its protein is CASSLRPEGPRMSYGYTF.

DNA for the CDR3: TGTGCCAGCATTCCCAGCAGGGGCTTCGGTGGCTACACCTTC. This encodes CASIPSRGFGGYTF. This chain links TRBV6-5 with TRBJ1-2, with TRBD1 as a possible D gene (6 bases). The germline CDR1 and CDR2 sequences are MNHEY and SVGAGI. This CDR3 spans 14 amino acids. V lost 7 bases and J 7 bases, leaving 19 bases between the germline ends.